This T cell receptor (beta chain) was identified during a study of identical twins. TCRdb redid the calling of the 5' RACE reads with MiXCR, one entry per CDR3 protein. The data show over 250,000 distinct CDR3 sequences, roughly 9% seen once. This clonotype was counted at least ten times. The germline CDR1 and CDR2 sequences are SQVTM and ANQGSEA. Trimming stripped 6 bases from V and 6 bases from J, with 9 bases between. This CDR3 contains 10 residues. In addition, the sample was reused for a study of yellow fever vaccine responses in identical twins.

The V gene is TRBV29-1, the J gene TRBJ2-7; D may match TRBD1 or TRBD2 (5 bases each). The clonotype was recovered from a woman aged 18-30 years in good health. Sequencing was done on a sample of CD8+ T cells sorted from blood. The CDR3 protein is CSVWGIEQYF. The DNA for the CDR3 is TGCAGCGTCTGGGGGATCGAGCAGTACTTC.